This is a list of T cell receptor beta chains from one sample in a study of T-cell memory formation after mild COVID-19. TCRdb independently ran MiXCR on the 5' RACE reads; one entry per CDR3 protein. The table lists more than 150,000 distinct CDR3 sequences, about 20% of them singletons. Sequencing input: PBMCs or a T cell subset sorted from them (not recorded which). The receptors were sampled from an adult woman who had mild COVID-19 (a few samples of this study predate the infection). Cell type and time point are not known. Both conserved end residues are part of each CDR3. The D gene is left open where the match is weak. Size is omitted from some rows. Given values are once, few, many or a class for expanded clones.

cdr3_nt cdr3_aa clone_size j_call d_call v_call
TGTGCCAGCAGTCCCTGGGCGGGGGACAATCAGCCCCAGCATTTT CASSPWAGDNQPQHF - TRBJ1-5 - TRBV27
TGTGCCAGCGAGACTATACTTCGTGGCCACAATGAGCAGTTCTTC CASETILRGHNEQFF - TRBJ2-1 - TRBV12-3/TRBV12-4
TGTGCCAGCAGTTGGGACGGAACCGCCTACGAGCAGTACTTC CASSWDGTAYEQYF many TRBJ2-7 - TRBV12-3/TRBV12-4
TGTGCCAGCAGTCAGATAGGGCGCTCCTATAATTCACCCCTCCACTTT CASSQIGRSYNSPLHF few TRBJ1-6 - TRBV5-4
TGTGCCAGCAGTTGGACAGGGCCGGCAGATACGCAGTATTTT CASSWTGPADTQYF many TRBJ2-3 TRBD1 TRBV27
TGTGCCACCAGCAGCTCCAGGTTAGCGGCTAACACCGGGGAGCTGTTTTTT CATSSSRLAANTGELFF few TRBJ2-2 - TRBV15
TGTGCCAGCAGCTTAGCGTGGGACAGGGGAGGCGAGCAGTACTTC CASSLAWDRGGEQYF few TRBJ2-7 TRBD1 TRBV7-9
TGCGCCAGCAGTCAGGGGGCCTACGAGCAGTACTTC CASSQGAYEQYF many TRBJ2-7 TRBD1 TRBV5-1
TGTGCCAGCACTGATAGCGGGAGTCCCCACGAGCAGTACTTC CASTDSGSPHEQYF - TRBJ2-7 TRBD2 TRBV12-3/TRBV12-4
TGTGCCAGCAGCCAAGATCGACTAGCGGGGTGGCAAGAGACCCAGTACTTC CASSQDRLAGWQETQYF few TRBJ2-5 TRBD2 TRBV3-1
TGTGCCAGCAGCCGACCAGGGACTAGCGGCAATACCTACGAGCAGTACTTC CASSRPGTSGNTYEQYF few TRBJ2-7 TRBD2 TRBV14
TGTGCCAGCACCAAGGGACAGGTAGACTCTGGGGCCAACGTCCTGACTTTC CASTKGQVDSGANVLTF many TRBJ2-6 TRBD1 TRBV12-3/TRBV12-4
TGTGCCAGCAGCCCTCGAGGACAGGGGGCCTACGAGCAGTACTTC CASSPRGQGAYEQYF few TRBJ2-7 TRBD1 TRBV4-2
TGCAGCGTTGAAGGACTAGCGGTCAGTACAGATACGCAGTATTTT CSVEGLAVSTDTQYF - TRBJ2-3 TRBD2 TRBV29-1
TGCAGCGTTGTACAGGGGGCCCACGAGCAGTACTTC CSVVQGAHEQYF few TRBJ2-7 TRBD1 TRBV29-1
TGTGCCAGCAGTGAAGAGGGCCTCTACGAGCAGTACTTC CASSEEGLYEQYF - TRBJ2-7 - TRBV25-1
TGCGCCAGCAGCCAAGTGGTCGGTCTAGTTTCGGGAGGCGGCTACACCTTC CASSQVVGLVSGGGYTF - TRBJ1-2 - TRBV4-1
TGTGCCAGCAGAGAGGACCGAGAATACACAGATACGCAGTATTTT CASREDREYTDTQYF - TRBJ2-3 - TRBV6-2/TRBV6-3
TGTGCCTGGAGCCTGGGCAATGAGCAGTTCTTC CAWSLGNEQFF - TRBJ2-1 - TRBV30
TGCGCCAGCAGCCAAGAGAGGTCAGGGGGCTTCTATGGCTACACCTTC CASSQERSGGFYGYTF few TRBJ1-2 TRBD1 TRBV4-1
TGTGCCAGCAGCCAAGAAGCTTACAGTCTAACTAGCACAGATACGCAGTATTTT CASSQEAYSLTSTDTQYF - TRBJ2-3 - TRBV3-1
TGTGCCAGCAGCCTCTTAGAGGGAAGACACTATGGCTACACCTTC CASSLLEGRHYGYTF - TRBJ1-2 - TRBV28
TGCAGCGTTGAAGATAGCGCAAAGTACAATGAGCAGTTCTTC CSVEDSAKYNEQFF - TRBJ2-1 - TRBV29-1
TGTGCCAGCAGCGTAGGTGGGACAGGGGATCAGCCCCAGCATTTT CASSVGGTGDQPQHF few TRBJ1-5 TRBD1 TRBV9
TGTGCCAGCTCTCCCTCGGGGCCGACTGAAGCTTTCTTT CASSPSGPTEAFF few TRBJ1-1 - TRBV18
TGTGCCAGCAGCTTAGGCCCCGGGGAGCTGTTTTTT CASSLGPGELFF many TRBJ2-2 - TRBV7-9
TGTGCCACCAGCGCCAACAGGGGCTCTCAGCCCCAGCATTTT CATSANRGSQPQHF - TRBJ1-5 TRBD1 TRBV15
TGTGCCAGCAGCCTCCTCGGGGGGGCAAACAATGAGCAGTTCTTC CASSLLGGANNEQFF few TRBJ2-1 TRBD2 TRBV7-3
TGTGCCAGCAGTCCCGAGGGGGAAAACTATGGCTACACCTTC CASSPEGENYGYTF - TRBJ1-2 - TRBV12-3/TRBV12-4
TGTGCCAGCGGGGATCCACGGGATACGCAGTATTTT CASGDPRDTQYF few TRBJ2-3 - TRBV7-2
TGTGCCAGCAGCTTAGCACTAGCGGATCCTACCTACGAGCAGTACTTC CASSLALADPTYEQYF - TRBJ2-7 TRBD2 TRBV7-8
TGTGCCAGCAGTATAAGGGTGAACACTGAAGCTTTCTTT CASSIRVNTEAFF few TRBJ1-1 - TRBV6-5
TGTGCCAGCAGCTCTCGGGACAGGGGGCCCGGGAATGAGCAGTTCTTC CASSSRDRGPGNEQFF few TRBJ2-1 TRBD1 TRBV5-5
TGTGCCAGCAGCTTGCTAGAACCTATCGCCTACAATGAGCAGTTCTTC CASSLLEPIAYNEQFF many TRBJ2-1 - TRBV7-9
TGCAGTGCCATCGGGACAGAACAAGAGACCCAGTACTTC CSAIGTEQETQYF few TRBJ2-5 TRBD1 TRBV20-1